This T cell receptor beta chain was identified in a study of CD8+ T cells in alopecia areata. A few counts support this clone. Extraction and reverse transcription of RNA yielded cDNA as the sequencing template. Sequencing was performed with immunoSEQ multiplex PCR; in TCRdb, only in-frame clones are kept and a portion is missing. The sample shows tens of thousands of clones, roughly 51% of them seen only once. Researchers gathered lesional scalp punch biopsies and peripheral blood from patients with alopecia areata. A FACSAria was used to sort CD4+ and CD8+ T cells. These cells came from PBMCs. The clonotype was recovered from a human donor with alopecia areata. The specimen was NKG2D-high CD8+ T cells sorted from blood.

In DNA, the CDR3 is TGCAGCGTTAGGGACAATTTAAATGGCTACACCTTC. Translation: CSVRDNLNGYTF. The chain carries TRBV29-1 and TRBJ1-2, with a tentative D call TRBD1 (6 bases). V was cut by 5 bases and J by 6 bases, with 13 bases left in between. The CDR3 contains 12 residues. Germline-derived CDR1 and CDR2 are SQVTM and ANQGSEA.